This record looks at one TCR beta chain sequence and its context. What it recognizes is unknown. The CDR3 spans 16 residues. V lost 6 bases, J lost 7 bases, and 12 bases stayed unmatched. Looked up from germline, CDR1 is SGHTA and CDR2 is FQGTGA. The entry originates in a study of T cell responses to AZD1222 COVID-19 vaccine. Clones were sequenced by immunoSEQ multiplex PCR, and TCRdb holds only the in-frame ones, with some missing. The repertoire holds approximately 120,000 clones, with 70% to 90% as singletons. Study results and caveats: Across the whole spike, CD4 TCRs peaked at regions 160-218 and 743-854. Unmutated variant regions are reportedly targeted by nearly half of spike-specific TCRs. Possibly, clonal diversity was underestimated; donors were largely white British and included more females. Among those given AZD1222, only five or six were seropositive at baseline.

Source: peripheral blood, taken on day 0 of AZD1222 vaccination. J is TRBJ2-1 and V is TRBV7-3; 10 bases map to TRBD2. The TCR sequence derives from an adult in good health. The CDR3: CASSPHSGGLSNEQFF. The CDR3 coding sequence is TGTGCCAGCAGTCCACATAGCGGGGGGCTCTCTAATGAGCAGTTCTTC. Full variable domain (rest looked up from reference TRBV7-3 and TRBJ2-1): GAGVSQTPSNKVTEKGKYVELRCDPISGHTALYWYRQSLGQGPEFLIYFQGTGAADDSGLPNDRFFAVRPEGSVSTLKIQRTERGDSAVYLCASSPHSGGLSNEQFFGPGTRLTVL.